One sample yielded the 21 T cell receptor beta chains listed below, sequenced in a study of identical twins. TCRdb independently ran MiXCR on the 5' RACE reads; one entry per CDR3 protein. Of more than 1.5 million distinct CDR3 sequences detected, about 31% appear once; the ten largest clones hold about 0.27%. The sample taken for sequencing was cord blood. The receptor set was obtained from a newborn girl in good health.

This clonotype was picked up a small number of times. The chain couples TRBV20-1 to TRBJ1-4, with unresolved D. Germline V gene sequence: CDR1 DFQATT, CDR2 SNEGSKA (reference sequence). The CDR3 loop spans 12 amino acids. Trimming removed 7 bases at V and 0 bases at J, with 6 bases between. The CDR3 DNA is TGCAGTGTAACGGCAACTAATGAAAAACTGTTTTTT. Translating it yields CSVTATNEKLFF.

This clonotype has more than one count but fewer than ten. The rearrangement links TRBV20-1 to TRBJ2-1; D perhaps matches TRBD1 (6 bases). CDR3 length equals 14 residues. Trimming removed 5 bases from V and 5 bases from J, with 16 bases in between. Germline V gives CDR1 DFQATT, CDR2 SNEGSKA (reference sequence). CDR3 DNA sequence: TGCAGTGCTTTCTGGGGGCCTCTCAACAATGAGCAGTTCTTC. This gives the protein CSAFWGPLNNEQFF.

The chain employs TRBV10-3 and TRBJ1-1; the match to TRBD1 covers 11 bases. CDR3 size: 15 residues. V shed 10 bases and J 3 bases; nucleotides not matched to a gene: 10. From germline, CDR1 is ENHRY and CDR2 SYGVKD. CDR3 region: CATGTGGYGDTEAFF. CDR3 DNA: TGTGCCACCGGGACAGGGGGATATGGAGACACTGAAGCTTTCTTT.

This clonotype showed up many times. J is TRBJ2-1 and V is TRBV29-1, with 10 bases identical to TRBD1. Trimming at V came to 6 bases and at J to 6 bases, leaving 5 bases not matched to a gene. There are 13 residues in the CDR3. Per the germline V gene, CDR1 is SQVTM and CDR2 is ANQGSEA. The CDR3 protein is CSVAGQGGNEQFF. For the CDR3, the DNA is TGCAGCGTCGCAGGACAGGGGGGCAATGAGCAGTTCTTC.

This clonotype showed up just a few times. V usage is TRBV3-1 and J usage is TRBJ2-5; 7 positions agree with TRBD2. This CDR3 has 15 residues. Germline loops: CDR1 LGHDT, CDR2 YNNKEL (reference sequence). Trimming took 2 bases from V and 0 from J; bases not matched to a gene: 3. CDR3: CASSQFGTNQETQYF. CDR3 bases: TGTGCCAGCAGCCAATTTGGGACTAACCAAGAGACCCAGTACTTC.

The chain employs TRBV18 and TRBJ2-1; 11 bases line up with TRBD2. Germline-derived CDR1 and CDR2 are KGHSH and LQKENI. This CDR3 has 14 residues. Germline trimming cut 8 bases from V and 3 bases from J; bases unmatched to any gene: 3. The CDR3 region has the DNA TGTGCCAGCCCACTAGCGGGAGTCTACAATGAGCAGTTCTTC. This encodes CASPLAGVYNEQFF. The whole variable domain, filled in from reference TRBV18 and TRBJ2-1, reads NAGVMQNPRHLVRRRGQEARLRCSPMKGHSHVYWYRQLPEEGLKFMVYLQKENIIDESGMPKERFSAEFPKEGPSILRIQQVVRGDSAAYFCASPLAGVYNEQFFGPGTRLTVL.

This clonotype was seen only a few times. CDR3 protein: CASSLPGYMNTEAFF. The CDR3 DNA is TGTGCCAGCAGCCTCCCAGGGTATATGAACACTGAAGCTTTCTTT. The chain employs TRBV13 and TRBJ1-1, with a weak D call TRBD1 (5 bases). Per the germline V gene, CDR1 is PRHDT and CDR2 is FYEKMQ (reference sequence). The CDR3 is 15 amino acids. Trimming cost V 5 bases and J 0 bases, with 13 bases left between them.

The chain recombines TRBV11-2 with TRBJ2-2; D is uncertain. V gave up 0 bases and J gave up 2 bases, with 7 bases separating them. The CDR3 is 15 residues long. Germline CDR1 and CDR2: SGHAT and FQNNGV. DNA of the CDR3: TGTGCCAGCAGCTTAGAGCAGCTCAACACCGGGGAGCTGTTTTTT. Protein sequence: CASSLEQLNTGELFF.

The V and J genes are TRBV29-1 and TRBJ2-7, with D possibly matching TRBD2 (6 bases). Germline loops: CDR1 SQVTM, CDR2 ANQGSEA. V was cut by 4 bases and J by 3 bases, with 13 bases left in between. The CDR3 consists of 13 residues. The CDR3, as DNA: TGCAGCGTTGTTCCCGGGGGTGACTACGAGCAGTACTTC. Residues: CSVVPGGDYEQYF.

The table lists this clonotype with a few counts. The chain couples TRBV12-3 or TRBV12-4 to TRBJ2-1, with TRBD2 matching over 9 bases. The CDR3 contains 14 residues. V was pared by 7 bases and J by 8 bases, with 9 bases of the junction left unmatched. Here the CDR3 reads CASTVSGGRDEQFF. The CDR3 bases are TGTGCCAGCACCGTCAGTGGCGGGAGGGATGAGCAGTTCTTC.

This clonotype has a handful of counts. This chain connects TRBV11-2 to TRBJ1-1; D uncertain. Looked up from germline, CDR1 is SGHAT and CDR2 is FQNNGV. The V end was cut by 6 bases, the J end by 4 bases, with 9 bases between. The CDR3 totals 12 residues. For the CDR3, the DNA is TGTGCCAGCAGTCAACGGGTCACTGAAGCTTTCTTT. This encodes CASSQRVTEAFF. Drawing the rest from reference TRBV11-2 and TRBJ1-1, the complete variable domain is EAGVAQSPRYKIIEKRQSVAFWCNPISGHATLYWYQQILGQGPKLLIQFQNNGVVDDSQLPKDRFSAERLKGVDSTLKIQPAKLEDSAVYLCASSQRVTEAFFGQGTRLTVV.

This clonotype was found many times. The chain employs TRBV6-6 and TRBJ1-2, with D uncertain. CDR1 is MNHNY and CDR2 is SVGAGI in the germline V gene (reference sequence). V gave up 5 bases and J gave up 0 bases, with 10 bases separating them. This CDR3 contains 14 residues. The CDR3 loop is CASSPGGTNYGYTF. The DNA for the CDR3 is TGTGCCAGCAGTCCCGGCGGCACTAACTATGGCTACACCTTC.

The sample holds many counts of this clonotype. CDR3 DNA sequence: TGCAGCGTTGAAACTAGAAACTACGAGCAGTACTTC. It encodes CSVETRNYEQYF. This sequence joins TRBV29-1 and TRBJ2-7, with D possibly matching TRBD2 (5 bases). With 2 bases removed from V and 3 bases from J, the gap between germline ends came to 8 bases. The CDR3 totals 12 residues. Germline V CDR1 and CDR2: SQVTM, ANQGSEA.

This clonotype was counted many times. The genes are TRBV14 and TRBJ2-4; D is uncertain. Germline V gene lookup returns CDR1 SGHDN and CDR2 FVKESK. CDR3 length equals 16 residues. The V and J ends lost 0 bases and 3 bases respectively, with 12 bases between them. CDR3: CASSQDRSQFKNIQYF. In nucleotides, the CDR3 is TGTGCCAGCAGCCAAGATAGGAGCCAGTTCAAAAACATTCAGTACTTC.

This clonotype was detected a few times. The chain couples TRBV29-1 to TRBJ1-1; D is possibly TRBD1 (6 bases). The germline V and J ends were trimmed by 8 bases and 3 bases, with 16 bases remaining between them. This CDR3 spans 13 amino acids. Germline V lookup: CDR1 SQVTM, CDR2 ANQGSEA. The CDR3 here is CSSPGVEDTEAFF. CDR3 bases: TGCAGCTCCCCAGGGGTTGAGGACACTGAAGCTTTCTTT.

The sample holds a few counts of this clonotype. CDR3 sequence: CASSSRTGGQWETQYF. The CDR3 nucleotides read TGTGCCAGCAGTTCTCGGACAGGGGGCCAGTGGGAGACCCAGTACTTC. The rearrangement links TRBV27 to TRBJ2-5, with 11 bases lining up with TRBD1. V shed 4 bases and J 5 bases; nucleotides not matched to a gene: 9. The CDR3 runs to 16 residues. Germline lookup yields CDR1 MNHEY and CDR2 SMNVEV (reference sequence).

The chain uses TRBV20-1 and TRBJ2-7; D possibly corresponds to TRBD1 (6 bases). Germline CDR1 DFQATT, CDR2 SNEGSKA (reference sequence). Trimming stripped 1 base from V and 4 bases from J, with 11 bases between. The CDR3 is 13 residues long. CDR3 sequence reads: CSARVNRVYEQYF. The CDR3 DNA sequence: TGCAGTGCTAGAGTGAACAGGGTTTACGAGCAGTACTTC.

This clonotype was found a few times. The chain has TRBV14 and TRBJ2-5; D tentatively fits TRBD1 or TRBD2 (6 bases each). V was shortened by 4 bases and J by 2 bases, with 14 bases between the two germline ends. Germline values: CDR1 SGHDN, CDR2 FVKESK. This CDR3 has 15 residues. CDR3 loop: CASSPWGATQETQYF. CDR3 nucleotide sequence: TGTGCCAGCAGCCCGTGGGGGGCAACTCAAGAGACCCAGTACTTC.

The DNA for the CDR3 is TGCAGCGTTGACAGACAGAAAGAGACCCAGTACTTC. Translated, it gives CSVDRQKETQYF. V and J are TRBV29-1 and TRBJ2-5; TRBD1 is a possible D gene (5 bases). CDR3 size: 12 residues. V lost 3 bases to trimming and J lost 3 bases, with 8 bases between them. CDR1 SQVTM and CDR2 ANQGSEA come from the germline V gene.

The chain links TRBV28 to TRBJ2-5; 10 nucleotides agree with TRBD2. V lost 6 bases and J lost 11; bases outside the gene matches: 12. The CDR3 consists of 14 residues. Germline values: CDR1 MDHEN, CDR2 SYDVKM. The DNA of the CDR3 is TGTGCCAGCAGGCCAAGCGGGAGGGGTAATGAGCAGTACTTC. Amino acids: CASRPSGRGNEQYF.

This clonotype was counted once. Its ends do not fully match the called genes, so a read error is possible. CDR3 loop: CANSLSFRDANYEQYF. DNA of the CDR3: TGTGCCAACAGTTTATCGTTTAGGGACGCAAACTACGAGCAGTACTTC. The chain is built from TRBV27 and TRBJ2-7, with D perhaps given as TRBD1 or TRBD2 (5 bases each). CDR1 MNHEY and CDR2 SMNVEV come from the germline V gene (reference sequence). The CDR3 length is 16 residues.